This TCR beta chain derives from a study of shared clonotypes between healthy human individuals. The length of the CDR3 is 13 residues. Germline V gene lookup returns CDR1 LGHNT and CDR2 FRNRAP. V was trimmed by 9 bases and J by 4 bases, leaving 15 bases between them. The study separated CD4+ cells into CD45RA+ naive and CD45RA-negative memory subsets. TCRdb's table, derived via immunoSEQ multiplex PCR, lists solely in-frame clones and lacks some. The data hold 2 million to 3 million clones, with 90% to 95% observed a single time. This clonotype was sampled from a man aged 18 to 29 in good health. Some clones in this sample may be carry-over from other donors' samples. This sequence joins TRBV12-5 and TRBJ1-1; D is unresolved. The sequenced sample consisted of naive CD4+ T cells from PBMCs. Subset specified: CD45RA+ positively selected. The CDR3 here is CASRSSVATEAFF. DNA of the CDR3: TGTGCTAGCCGTAGTTCGGTAGCCACTGAAGCTTTCTTT.